This TCR beta chain was identified during a study of T cell changes during pregnancy in multiple sclerosis. TCRdb keeps only in-frame clones here, not all; method: immunoSEQ multiplex PCR. The table includes fewer than 40,000 clones, approximately 94% detected once. This CDR3 has 19 residues. The germline V gene has CDR1 ENHRY and CDR2 SYGVKD. Unmatched junction bases numbered 10, after V lost 0 bases and J lost 3 bases. The clonotype comes from a female donor with multiple sclerosis, enrolled in a pregnancy study. The chain links TRBV10-3 to TRBJ2-3; 12 bases align to TRBD2. The sample here was CD4+ T cells from peripheral blood mononuclear cells, taken after pregnancy. DNA of the CDR3: TGTGCCATCAGTGAGTCGATGGCGGGACTAGCGGGCGGAACAGATACGCAGTATTTT. Translated, it gives CAISESMAGLAGGTDTQYF.